This T cell receptor beta chain was recovered during a study of radiation and T cells in renal cell carcinoma. Findings and caveats of the study: Without pretreatment biopsies, baseline tumor clonotype presence was undetermined.

V lost 4 bases and J 3 bases, leaving 16 bases between the germline ends. CDR1 and CDR2 (germline): MNHNS, SASEGT. The CDR3 has 15 residues. TCRdb's table, derived via immunoSEQ multiplex PCR, lists solely in-frame clones and lacks some. The data show roughly 160,000 clones, less than 90% seen once. In the case of this clone: The antigen is not known.

Time point specified: blood 4 weeks post-SBRT, at nephrectomy. The treatment was: 15 Gy SBRT to primary tumor, nephrectomy 4 weeks later. Nephrectomy followed 15 Gy stereotactic body radiation by 4 weeks. Blood was sampled at baseline, 2 weeks and 4 weeks after SBRT. V gene TRBV6-1 combines with J gene TRBJ2-7, with D possibly matching TRBD1 (6 bases). The sequence derives from a woman between 50 and 59 years old with renal cell carcinoma. The sequencing here drew on blood, taken from a patient whose treatment included radiotherapy and nephrectomy. Here the CDR3 reads CASSAGRGEGYEQYF. In DNA form, the CDR3 reads TGTGCCAGCAGTGCGGGCAGGGGAGAGGGCTACGAGCAGTACTTC.